Detailed here is one T cell receptor (beta chain). This sample stems from a study of blood T cell repertoires in COVID-19. Looking at the study overall: Sample material is recorded as cDNA or gDNA derived from T cells, B-cell-depleted T cells, or PBMCs.

Per the study methods: Quantification of nucleated cells was approximated via reference gene primer amplification. Repertoires were generated with immunoSEQ multiplex PCR, while TCRdb's copy carries only in-frame clones and drops some. V, J and clone size derive from that table, while D and trimming were established from the DNA sequence. Altogether 200,000 to 300,000 clones are present, 65% to 85% being singletons, with the ten largest covering over 1.5%. This sequence originates from a woman in her thirties or forties who had recovered from COVID-19. Sequenced input: peripheral blood.

DNA of the CDR3: TGTGCCACCGCATTGTTCGTCGGACACCTGAACACCGGGGAGCTGTTTTTT. Its protein product is CATALFVGHLNTGELFF. This chain connects TRBV3-1 (or the pseudogene TRBV3-2) to TRBJ2-2, with a possible D match to TRBD1 (5 bases). This CDR3 has 17 residues. Per germline, CDR1 LGHDT and CDR2 YNNKEL (reference sequence). The ends were cut back, 10 bases at V and 1 base at J, with 22 bases in the middle.